This T cell receptor beta chain was identified in a study of graft-versus-host responses after intestinal transplantation. Overall study context: Multivisceral, liver-intestinal, or isolated intestinal transplants were received by the recipients. Anti-thymocyte globulin served as induction for all recipients, who then took tacrolimus and steroids for approximately three years.

General study findings and limits: Recipient-marrow GvH clones were detected, some having first appeared in ileum or blood.

Sequencing used immunoSEQ multiplex PCR; TCRdb keeps in-frame clones, though not all of them. Of about 64,000 clones listed, roughly 92% were seen once; the top ten hold 6.7%. Germline V gene lookup returns CDR1 PRHDT and CDR2 FYEKMQ (reference sequence). V gave up 0 bases and J gave up 1 base, with 9 bases separating them. The length of the CDR3 is 15 residues. A remark on this clone: Antigen specificity is unknown.

This chain links TRBV13 with TRBJ1-1; D is uncertain. The sequence was collected from a human patient who received an intestinal transplant, so some T cells may come from the graft donor. The specimen was bone marrow, collected around 730 days after intestinal transplantation. This chain's CDR3 is CASSLGVQPNTEAFF. CDR3 DNA sequence: TGTGCCAGCAGCTTAGGGGTTCAACCGAACACTGAAGCTTTCTTT.